The rows below give T cell receptor beta chains drawn from one sample of a study of chemoradiotherapy in HPV16-positive cancers. Sequencing used immunoSEQ multiplex PCR; TCRdb keeps in-frame clones, though not all of them. The sample shows 7,000 to 7,500 clones, roughly four fifths of them seen only once. The sequencing used tumor tissue, collected from a patient who underwent chemoradiotherapy. All receptors come from a human donor with HPV-associated anogenital cancer. The CDR3 runs from the conserved cysteine through the conserved F or W. D genes are given only for firm matches. Expanded clones get a size class; other rows say once, few or many, or leave the size out.

d_call clone_size j_call v_call cdr3_aa cdr3_nt
TRBD1 NA TRBJ1-1 TRBV19 CASSRGQGRSEAFF TGTGCCAGTAGTAGAGGACAGGGGAGGAGTGAAGCTTTCTTT
NA NA TRBJ2-6 TRBV5-4 CASSAGSDPGANVLTF TGTGCCAGCAGCGCAGGAAGCGACCCTGGGGCCAACGTCCTGACTTTC
NA NA TRBJ2-5 TRBV7-2 CASSSGGRALETQYF TGTGCCAGCAGTTCAGGTGGCAGGGCGTTGGAGACCCAGTACTTC
NA NA TRBJ2-3 TRBV5-1 CASSLEAATDTDTQYF TGCGCCAGCAGCTTGGAGGCTGCAACGGACACAGATACGCAGTATTTT
NA once TRBJ1-5 TRBV6-6 CASQDRSLNQPQHF TGTGCCAGCCAAGACAGGTCCCTGAATCAGCCCCAGCATTTT
TRBD1 NA TRBJ2-5 TRBV29-1 CSVADRTLQETQYF TGCAGCGTGGCGGACAGGACCTTACAGGAGACCCAGTACTTC
NA NA TRBJ2-3 TRBV9 CASSPGGTISDTQYF TGTGCCAGCAGCCCAGGGGGGACTATTTCAGATACGCAGTATTTT
NA NA TRBJ1-5 TRBV6-1 CASSDSPGGQPQHF TGTGCCAGCAGTGATTCTCCGGGGGGTCAGCCCCAGCATTTT
NA NA TRBJ1-2 TRBV7-2 CASSPFSGGYTF TGTGCCAGCAGCCCTTTTTCTGGTGGCTACACCTTC
NA few TRBJ2-5 TRBV5-1 CASSPRLMFGTRQETQYF TGCGCCAGCAGCCCACGACTAATGTTCGGGACACGACAAGAGACCCAGTACTTC
TRBD1 NA TRBJ1-2 TRBV19 CASRTGGAGYTF TGTGCCAGTAGGACAGGGGGCGCTGGCTACACCTTC
TRBD2 NA TRBJ2-1 TRBV27 CASRKTLPGTSAEIRLNEQFF TGTGCCAGCAGAAAAACCCTCCCGGGGACTAGCGCGGAGATAAGACTAAATGAGCAGTTCTTC
NA NA TRBJ1-4 TRBV6-5 CASSYDRATNEKLFF TGTGCCAGCAGTTACGACCGTGCAACTAATGAAAAACTGTTTTTT
TRBD1 NA TRBJ2-7 TRBV29-1 CSVDHDRGRADEQYF TGCAGCGTTGACCACGACAGGGGGCGGGCTGACGAGCAGTACTTC
TRBD1 NA TRBJ1-5 TRBV19 CASSFWAGQGNQPQHF TGTGCCAGTAGTTTCTGGGCCGGACAGGGCAATCAGCCCCAGCATTTT
NA few TRBJ1-1 TRBV7-9 CASSLRENTEAFF TGTGCCAGCAGCTTACGTGAGAACACTGAAGCTTTCTTT
NA NA TRBJ1-4 TRBV5-5 CASSGAGQEKLFF TGTGCCAGCAGCGGCGCAGGGCAGGAAAAACTGTTTTTT
NA NA TRBJ2-7 TRBV6-5 CASSGARVREQYF TGTGCCAGCTCCGGGGCGAGGGTGCGCGAGCAGTACTTC
TRBD1 NA TRBJ1-6 TRBV6-5 CASTVLGTVFSPLHF TGTGCCAGCACCGTACTCGGGACAGTTTTTTCACCCCTCCACTTT
NA NA TRBJ1-2 TRBV25-1 CASSESHGLYGYTF TGTGCCAGCAGTGAATCGCACGGGCTCTATGGCTACACCTTC
TRBD2 NA TRBJ2-1 TRBV7-2 CASSLAGLAGGLSSYNEQFF TGTGCCAGCAGCTTAGCAGGACTAGCGGGGGGACTCAGCTCCTACAATGAGCAGTTCTTC
NA NA TRBJ2-3 TRBV25-1 CASIALGRDTQYF TGTGCCAGCATCGCACTGGGGAGGGATACGCAGTATTTT
NA NA TRBJ1-1 TRBV7-9 CATNDPGVTEAFF TGTGCCACCAACGACCCCGGGGTTACTGAAGCTTTCTTT
TRBD1 NA TRBJ2-5 TRBV7-9 CASSLETGGRETQYF TGTGCCAGCAGCTTAGAGACAGGGGGCCGAGAGACCCAGTACTTC